This is a list of T cell receptor beta chains from one sample in a study of human T cells and chemical hapten exposure. TCRdb passed the RACE reads through MiXCR, listing each CDR3 protein once. The sample consists of 250,000 or so distinct CDR3 sequences, around 7.7% of them appearing once. Specimen: whole blood, collected in connection with sensitization to the hapten diphenylcyclopropenone (DPC). All receptors derive from a man younger than 30 with alopecia areata. Some clones in this sample may be carry-over from other donors' samples. CDR3s include the opening cysteine and the closing phenylalanine or tryptophan. Each record gives: clone size, J gene, D gene, V gene, CDR3 DNA, CDR3 protein. A D gene is named only where the DNA matches it firmly. Size values are once, few and many counts, or a class for expanded clones, and some rows have none.

many	TRBJ1-1	.	TRBV28	TGTGCCAGCAGTTTTTCGGGGTTCGGCGGGCGACTCACTGAAGCTTTCTTT	CASSFSGFGGRLTEAFF
many	TRBJ2-3	.	TRBV5-1	TGCGCCAGCAGACCCCTGAGCGGACGTGGCACAGATACGCAGTATTTT	CASRPLSGRGTDTQYF
.	TRBJ1-2	.	TRBV5-1	TGCGCCAGCAGCTTGGCTGAGACAGAGGACTATGGCTACACCTTC	CASSLAETEDYGYTF
.	TRBJ2-5	.	TRBV12-3/TRBV12-4	TGTGCCAGCAGCAACGACCCAGGACACGAACTTCCCCAAGAGACCCAGTACTTC	CASSNDPGHELPQETQYF
many	TRBJ1-5	.	TRBV29-1	TGCAGCGTTGAAGCGACGGGTCAGCCCCAGCATTTT	CSVEATGQPQHF
few	TRBJ1-1	TRBD1	TRBV5-1	TGCGCCAGCAGCTGGACAGGGCTAGAGGGCACTGAAGCTTTCTTT	CASSWTGLEGTEAFF
many	TRBJ2-2	.	TRBV18	TGTGCCAGCTCACCACCTTGGGCCGGGGAGCTGTTTTTT	CASSPPWAGELFF
.	TRBJ1-5	TRBD1	TRBV27	TGTGCCAGCAGTCCACAGGGGGGAAAGCAGCCCCAGCATTTT	CASSPQGGKQPQHF
.	TRBJ1-1	TRBD1	TRBV12-3/TRBV12-4	TGTGCCAGCACCAAGACGGGGGACAGGGGAAAGTCTGAAGCTTTCTTT	CASTKTGDRGKSEAFF
few	TRBJ1-4	TRBD1	TRBV7-8	TGTGCCAGCAGCCTCGACAGGGTGAGCGGGAATGAAAAACTGTTTTTT	CASSLDRVSGNEKLFF
few	TRBJ1-1	.	TRBV11-2	TGTGCCAGCAGCTTCTTGGGCGCGAACACTGAAGCTTTCTTT	CASSFLGANTEAFF
many	TRBJ1-2	TRBD1	TRBV10-3	TGTGCCATCAGATCGGACAGGGACTATGGCTACACCTTC	CAIRSDRDYGYTF
few	TRBJ2-4	.	TRBV7-9	TGTGCCAGCAGCTTGGGGCATTCGGGGCTTCTCGCCAAAAACATTCAGTACTTC	CASSLGHSGLLAKNIQYF
.	TRBJ2-1	.	TRBV12-5	TGTGCTAGTGGTTTAGAGCCGGCGTCGTCCTACAATGAGCAGTTCTTC	CASGLEPASSYNEQFF
few	TRBJ2-1	TRBD1	TRBV12-3/TRBV12-4	TGTGCCAGCACCCGCCCCCTCCGGGACAGCGCCCACTACAATGAGCAGTTCTTC	CASTRPLRDSAHYNEQFF
few	TRBJ2-1	.	TRBV7-9	TGTGCCAGCAGCCCAGACCCCTACAATGAGCAGTTCTTC	CASSPDPYNEQFF
many	TRBJ2-7	TRBD2	TRBV7-9	TGTGCCAGCAGCTCCATAGCGGGGGGAAGCTCCTACGAGCAGTACTTC	CASSSIAGGSSYEQYF
.	TRBJ1-1	TRBD1	TRBV6-5	TGTGCCAGCAGGAGAACCCGTGGACAGGGGGTACTCGTCACTGAAGCTTTCTTT	CASRRTRGQGVLVTEAFF
.	TRBJ2-1	TRBD2	TRBV7-2	TGTGCCAGCAGCGCCGGCGTGGCGGGGGGGCCCGGGAGTGAGCAGTTCTTC	CASSAGVAGGPGSEQFF
many	TRBJ2-3	.	TRBV28	TGTGCCAGCAGTTTGTCATTCATCGGGACAAGGAAATATTTT	CASSLSFIGTRKYF
few	TRBJ1-2	TRBD1	TRBV9	TGTGCCAGCAGCGCTTCCCTACTGACAGGGAGAAATTATGGCTACACCTTC	CASSASLLTGRNYGYTF
few	TRBJ1-4	TRBD1	TRBV2	TGTGCCAGCAGGGGGACAGGGGCCGAAAAACTGTTTTTT	CASRGTGAEKLFF
many	TRBJ1-2	.	TRBV12-3/TRBV12-4	TGTGCCAGCAGGCCAGGTGCGGTCTATGGCTACACCTTC	CASRPGAVYGYTF
few	TRBJ2-3	.	TRBV7-2	TGTGCCAGCAGCCCCCTTGGGGTACTGGGCACAGATACGCAGTATTTT	CASSPLGVLGTDTQYF
.	TRBJ1-3	.	TRBV6-1	TGTGCCAGCAGTGAAGCGGGGAACTCTGGAAACACCATATATTTT	CASSEAGNSGNTIYF
.	TRBJ2-3	.	TRBV5-1	TGCGCCAGCAGCTTGCCTAGCCTGAACACAGATACGCAGTATTTT	CASSLPSLNTDTQYF
few	TRBJ2-7	.	TRBV6-5	TGTGCCAGCAGAATTCTAGGGAGGCCCTACGAGCAGTACTTC	CASRILGRPYEQYF
many	TRBJ1-2	.	TRBV4-3	TGCGCCAGCAGCCAAGAACCCTATGCTGGGGAGGACTATGGCTACACCTTC	CASSQEPYAGEDYGYTF
few	TRBJ2-7	TRBD2	TRBV28	TGTGTCAGCAGTTCTAGCGGGGGCCCGAGCCGCGAGCAGTACTTC	CVSSSSGGPSREQYF
many	TRBJ1-2	.	TRBV5-6	TGTGCCAGCAGCTTGTATCAGGCGGGGGGCGAGAACTATGGCTACACCTTC	CASSLYQAGGENYGYTF
.	TRBJ1-2	.	TRBV10-3	TGTGCCACGCCGGGAAGGGCCAACTATGGCTACACCTTC	CATPGRANYGYTF